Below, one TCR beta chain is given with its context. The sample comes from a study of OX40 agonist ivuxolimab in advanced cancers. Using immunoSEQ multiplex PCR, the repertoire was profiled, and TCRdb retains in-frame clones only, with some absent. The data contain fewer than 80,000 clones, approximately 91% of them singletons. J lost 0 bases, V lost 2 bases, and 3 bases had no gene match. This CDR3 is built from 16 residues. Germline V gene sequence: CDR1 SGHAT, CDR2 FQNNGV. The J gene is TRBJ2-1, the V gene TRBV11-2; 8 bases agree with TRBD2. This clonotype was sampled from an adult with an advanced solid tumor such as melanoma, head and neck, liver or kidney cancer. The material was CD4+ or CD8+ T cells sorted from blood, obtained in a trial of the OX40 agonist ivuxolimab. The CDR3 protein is CASSLFSGSSYNEQFF. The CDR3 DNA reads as TGTGCCAGCAGCTTATTCAGCGGGAGCTCCTACAATGAGCAGTTCTTC.